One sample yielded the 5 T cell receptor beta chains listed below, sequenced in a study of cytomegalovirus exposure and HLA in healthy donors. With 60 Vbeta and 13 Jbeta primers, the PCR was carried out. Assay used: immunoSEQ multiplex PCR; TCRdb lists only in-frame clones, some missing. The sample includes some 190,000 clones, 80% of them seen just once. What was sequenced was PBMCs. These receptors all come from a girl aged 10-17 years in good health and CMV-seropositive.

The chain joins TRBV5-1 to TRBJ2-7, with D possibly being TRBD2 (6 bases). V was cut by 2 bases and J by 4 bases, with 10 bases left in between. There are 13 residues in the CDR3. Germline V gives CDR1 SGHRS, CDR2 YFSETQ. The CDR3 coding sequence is TGCGCCAGCAGCTTCGGAGGGCTTTACGAGCAGTACTTC. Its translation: CASSFGGLYEQYF. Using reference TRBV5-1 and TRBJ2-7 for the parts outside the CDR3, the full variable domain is KAGVTQTPRYLIKTRGQQVTLSCSPISGHRSVSWYQQTPGQGLQFLFEYFSETQRNKGNFPGRFSGRQFSNSRSEMNVSTLELGDSALYLCASSFGGLYEQYFGPGTRLTVT.

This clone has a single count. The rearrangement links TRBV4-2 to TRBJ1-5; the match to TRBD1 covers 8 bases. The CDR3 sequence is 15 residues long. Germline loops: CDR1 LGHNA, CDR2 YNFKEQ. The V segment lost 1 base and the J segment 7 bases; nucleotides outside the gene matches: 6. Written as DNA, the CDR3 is TGTGCCAGCAGCCAAGGGGCAGGGGGCGCCCAGCCCCAGCATTTT. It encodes CASSQGAGGAQPQHF.

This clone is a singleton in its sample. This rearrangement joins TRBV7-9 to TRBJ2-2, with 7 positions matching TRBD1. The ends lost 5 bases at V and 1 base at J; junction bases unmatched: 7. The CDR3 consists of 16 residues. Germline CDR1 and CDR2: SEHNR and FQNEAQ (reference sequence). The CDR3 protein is CASSPPDRRNTGELFF. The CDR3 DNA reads TGTGCCAGCAGCCCGCCGGACAGGCGGAACACCGGGGAGCTGTTTTTT.

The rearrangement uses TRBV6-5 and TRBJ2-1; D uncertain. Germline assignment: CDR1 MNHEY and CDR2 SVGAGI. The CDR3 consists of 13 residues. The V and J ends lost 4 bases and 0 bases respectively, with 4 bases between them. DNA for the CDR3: TGTGCCAGCAGTTCGAGCTCCTACAATGAGCAGTTCTTC. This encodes CASSSSSYNEQFF.

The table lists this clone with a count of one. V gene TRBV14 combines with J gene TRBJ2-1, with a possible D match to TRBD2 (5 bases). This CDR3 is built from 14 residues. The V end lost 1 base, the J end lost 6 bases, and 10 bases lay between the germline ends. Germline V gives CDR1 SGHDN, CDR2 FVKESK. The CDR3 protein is CASSQVLASNEQFF. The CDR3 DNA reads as TGTGCCAGCAGCCAAGTTCTAGCCAGCAATGAGCAGTTCTTC. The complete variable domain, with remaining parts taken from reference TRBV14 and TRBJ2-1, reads EAGVTQFPSHSVIEKGQTVTLRCDPISGHDNLYWYRRVMGKEIKFLLHFVKESKQDESGMPNNRFLAERTGGTYSTLKVQPAELEDSGVYFCASSQVLASNEQFFGPGTRLTVL.